This T cell receptor (beta chain) was recorded in a study of spatial heterogeneity in lung cancer. Whole-study context: The mean occurrence of each unique TCR and UMI combination in raw reads exceeded nine. General study findings and limits: Ubiquitous, expanded tumor-derived TCRs were more frequently observed in blood at resection than at follow-up.

At least ten counts were recorded for this clonotype. Antigen specificity is unknown. Each TCR cDNA molecule bore a unique molecular identifier. TCRdb passed the 5' RACE reads through MiXCR, listing each CDR3 protein once. The table has 20,000 to 30,000 distinct CDR3 sequences, more than 10% seen once. The time point: sample taken at primary tumor resection. Unsorted tumor, nontumor lung tissue or cryopreserved PBMC supplied the whole RNA. The CDR3 spans 15 residues. The V and J ends lost 3 bases and 2 bases, in that order; junction bases with no gene match: 4. The chain employs TRBV12-3 or TRBV12-4 and TRBJ2-1; 7 bases match TRBD2. The sample here was PBMCs, taken at surgery. The sequence was collected from a female donor with early-stage non-small cell lung cancer. The DNA of the CDR3 is TGTGCCAGCAGTTTTGCTAGCGGCCCCTACAATGAGCAGTTCTTC. Translation: CASSFASGPYNEQFF.